This T cell receptor beta chain was obtained from a study of PD-L1 blockade in urothelial cancer. Whole-study context: Male sex and bladder-origin urothelial cancer characterized twenty-five of the 29 patients. Median blood clonality was around 0.08, with 75,000 to 90,000 unique TCRs.

Trimming at V came to 3 bases and at J to 1 base, leaving 4 bases not matched to a gene. This CDR3 is 15 amino acids long. Looked up from germline, CDR1 is MNHEY and CDR2 is SMNVEV (reference sequence). Every PCR got spiked synthetic TCR analog templates. Sequencing was performed with immunoSEQ multiplex PCR; in TCRdb, only in-frame clones are kept and a portion is missing. The repertoire holds some 15,000 clones, 88% seen once, with roughly 15% in the top ten. This chain connects TRBV27 to TRBJ2-7; 9 nucleotides align to TRBD1. This clonotype was sampled from a man aged 65 to 85 with urothelial cancer. The sample here was PBMCs, taken around atezolizumab (anti-PD-L1) treatment. DNA for the CDR3: TGTGCCAGCAGTTTTGCCGGGACAGGGTCCTACGAGCAGTACTTC. This encodes CASSFAGTGSYEQYF.